These T cell receptor beta chains were read from a single sample in a study of control samples from healthy donors and cancer patients. Libraries were prepared by immunoSEQ multiplex PCR; TCRdb keeps only in-frame clonotypes and omits some of them. Among 100,000 to 150,000 clones listed, around 92% were seen once. The source material was blood. Receptors originate from a woman in her forties or fifties in good health. CDR3s leave out the opening cysteine and the closing phenylalanine or tryptophan.

TRBV7-9	TRBJ2-7	ASSLGGTAR
TRBV28	TRBJ2-7	ASRRSGAEDEQY
TRBV2	TRBJ1-4	ASTLDGQRGEKLF
TRBV19	TRBJ1-5	ASRMGGGSQPQH
TRBV20-1	TRBJ1-2	SASAGRSLNGYT
TRBV11-3	TRBJ1-6	ANSSSNSPLH
TRBV29-1	TRBJ1-2	SGENKGGYT
TRBV5-6	TRBJ1-2	ASSGRGQGLYTYGYT
TRBV6-5	TRBJ1-6	ASTGQGSPLH
TRBV4-1	TRBJ1-5	ASSQFTGGSHQPQH
TRBV30	TRBJ2-3	AWSAGGDTQY
TRBV29-1	TRBJ1-2	SVDPTGSGYT
TRBV7-8	TRBJ2-1	ASSLDDWTSGKYNEQF
TRBV5-1	TRBJ2-7	ASSLVGQVNEQY
TRBV5-1	TRBJ2-3	ASSLEGTSGGNTQY
TRBV5-1	TRBJ1-2	ASSLKGAAGYT
TRBV7-2	TRBJ2-7	ASSLGTVLSYEQY
TRBV27	TRBJ1-6	ASSPQGDSPLH
TRBV30	TRBJ1-5	AWSTGLGQPQH
TRBV19	TRBJ2-7	ASSIGRAGVYEQY
TRBV2	TRBJ1-4	ASRLGTEDEKLF
TRBV15	TRBJ1-1	ATSSFGGDTEAF
TRBV28	TRBJ2-7	ASSPQASGRRSYEQY
TRBV5-1	TRBJ1-6	ASSPDGQGGYSPLH
TRBV5-1	TRBJ2-3	ASSSTRHTDTQY
TRBV7-6	TRBJ2-1	ASSSASMGEQF
TRBV10-2	TRBJ1-1	ASSVTAALGTEAF
TRBV3-1/TRBV3-2	TRBJ2-5	ASSLLLGGETQY
TRBV29-1	TRBJ1-1	SVLQYTEAF
TRBV28	TRBJ2-3	ASSLAGGSDTQY
TRBV5-1	TRBJ1-3	ASSPGSSGNTIY
TRBV5-5	TRBJ1-4	ASSSVRGRDEKLF
TRBV6-4	TRBJ1-6	ASSPTGVNSPLH
TRBV2	TRBJ1-6	ASSDAGRPSSYNSPLH
TRBV4-2	TRBJ2-1	ASSQLSGGNNEQF
TRBV6-5	TRBJ1-1	ASRPGGISEAF
TRBV19	TRBJ1-2	ASSSAGRTGDYGYT
TRBV7-8	TRBJ1-2	ASSLSGFDYGYT
TRBV20-1	TRBJ1-2	SATKQYGYT
TRBV3-1/TRBV3-2	TRBJ2-7	ASRGIHEQY
TRBV28	TRBJ2-7	ASLGVNSYEQY
TRBV2	TRBJ2-5	ASSGWRNQETQY
TRBV27	TRBJ1-2	ASSLSGLSYGYT
TRBV30	TRBJ1-1	AWSFRAGANTEAF
TRBV15	TRBJ1-3	ATSMTVRSGNTIY
TRBV12-3/TRBV12-4	TRBJ2-3	ASRVSTDTQY
TRBV5-1	TRBJ1-1	ASSLEGQEAF
TRBV27	TRBJ1-6	ASSSKTGMGSPLH
TRBV10-3	TRBJ2-7	AISDGQGRSWEQY
TRBV21-1	TRBJ1-2	ASSPRDKSPLRPSFSYGYT
TRBV6-4	TRBJ1-2	ASSPGTGDYGYT
TRBV19	TRBJ2-1	ASSSMGSSEQF
TRBV19	TRBJ2-2	ASSATSGWGTGELF
TRBV5-1	TRBJ2-7	ASSLSSGASSSYEQY
TRBV5-4	TRBJ1-3	ASSRGPGVEGNTIY
TRBV15	TRBJ1-2	ATSRVDPNYGYT
TRBV7-6	TRBJ1-4	ASSFNEKLF
TRBV30	TRBJ1-2	AWTGTGARNYGYT